Following are 20 T cell receptor beta chains from one sample sequenced in a study of cytomegalovirus exposure and HLA in healthy donors. The PCR contained 60 Vbeta and 13 Jbeta primers. TCRdb's copy holds only in-frame clones and misses some; the assay was immunoSEQ multiplex PCR. The sample consists of 170,000 or so clones, roughly 90% of them appearing once. Sequencing was carried out using PBMCs. These TCRs come from a woman aged 18-29 years in good health and CMV-seronegative.

V and J are TRBV11-2 and TRBJ2-7, with 9 bases that match TRBD2. CDR3 size: 16 residues. In germline, CDR1 is SGHAT, CDR2 FQNNGV. Germline trimming cut 5 bases from V and 3 bases from J; bases unmatched to any gene: 11. Here the CDR3 DNA reads TGTGCCAGCAGCCTCTTCCAAGCGGGGGGTAACTACGAGCAGTACTTC. As protein: CASSLFQAGGNYEQYF.

The rearrangement joins TRBV19 to TRBJ2-7, with D perhaps matching TRBD2 (6 bases). Trimming took 8 bases from V and 2 from J, leaving 13 bases between them. The germline V gene encodes CDR1 LNHDA and CDR2 SQIVND (reference sequence). The CDR3 has 13 residues. The CDR3 region is CASLGSPTYEQYF. Here the CDR3 DNA reads TGTGCCAGTCTCGGGAGCCCGACCTACGAGCAGTACTTC.

The V call is TRBV6-6, the J call TRBJ1-5; 9 positions match TRBD1. The V gene end was trimmed by 5 bases and the J gene end by 5 bases; junction bases not matched to a gene: 10. The germline gives CDR1 MNHNY, CDR2 SVGAGI (reference sequence). The length of the CDR3 is 16 residues. CDR3 sequence reads: CASSISPRDRDQPQHF. CDR3 DNA: TGTGCCAGCAGTATCTCCCCCCGGGACAGGGATCAGCCCCAGCATTTT.

In nucleotides, the CDR3 is TGTGCCAGTGCGGGGTTTTGGGACAGGGGGCTAGATACGCAGTATTTT. Residues: CASAGFWDRGLDTQYF. The rearrangement links TRBV19 to TRBJ2-3; 12 positions match TRBD1. V dropped 8 bases and J dropped 5; count of bases not matched to a gene: 11. CDR1 is LNHDA, CDR2 SQIVND, per germline (reference sequence). The CDR3 is 16 residues long.

The chain joins TRBV5-1 to TRBJ2-1, with 8 bases identical to TRBD2. The V gene's germline CDR1 is SGHRS and CDR2 YFSETQ. After removal of 4 bases from V and 6 bases from J, the junction contained 15 bases not matched to a gene. The CDR3 extends over 17 amino acids. CDR3 loop: CASSPVPVAGGFNEQFF. DNA of the CDR3: TGCGCCAGCAGCCCTGTGCCCGTCGCGGGGGGCTTCAATGAGCAGTTCTTC.

The chain combines TRBV9 with TRBJ2-1, with 7 bases identical to TRBD2. The germline CDR1 and CDR2 sequences are SGDLS and YYNGEE. J gave up 6 bases and V 1 base, and 7 bases lay outside the gene matches. The CDR3 covers 15 residues. The CDR3 sequence is CASSVREGPRNEQFF. In nucleotides, the CDR3 is TGTGCCAGCAGCGTAAGGGAGGGCCCCCGCAATGAGCAGTTCTTC. The variable domain in full, with the rest retrieved from reference TRBV9 and TRBJ2-1, is DSGVTQTPKHLITATGQRVTLRCSPRSGDLSVYWYQQSLDQGLQFLIQYYNGEERAKGNILERFSAQQFPDLHSELNLSSLELGDSALYFCASSVREGPRNEQFFGPGTRLTVL.

The CDR3 bases are TGTGCCAGCAGTGTATCTTCGTACGAGCAGTACTTC. As protein: CASSVSSYEQYF. The gene calls are TRBV2 and TRBJ2-7; D is unresolved. Per the germline V gene, CDR1 is SNHLY and CDR2 is FYNNEI. The CDR3 length is 12 residues. The V end was cut by 4 bases, the J end by 4 bases, with 8 bases between.

The genes are TRBV5-1 and TRBJ2-3, with unresolved D. The germline CDR1 and CDR2 sequences are SGHRS and YFSETQ. This CDR3 is built from 15 residues. Trimming took 4 bases from V and 2 from J, leaving 14 bases between them. The CDR3 here is CASSPLAELTDTQYF. CDR3 nucleotides: TGCGCCAGCAGCCCTTTGGCGGAGCTCACAGATACGCAGTATTTT.

The chain links TRBV6-5 to TRBJ1-1; D call uncertain. The CDR3 sequence is 9 residues long. The germline CDR1 and CDR2 sequences are MNHEY and SVGAGI. The ends were cut back, 4 bases at V and 10 bases at J, with 4 bases in the middle. CDR3 coding DNA: TGTGCCAGCAGTTTGGCAGCTTTCTTT. Amino acid sequence: CASSLAAFF.

Here the CDR3 reads CASSQGYRVGNTF. The CDR3 DNA sequence: TGCGCCAGCAGCCAAGGGTACAGGGTGGGGAACACCTTC. This chain links TRBV4-1 with TRBJ1-2, with a weak D call TRBD1 (6 bases). From germline, CDR1 is MGHRA and CDR2 YSYEKL. V was pared by 1 base and J by 12 bases, with 15 bases between. The CDR3 totals 13 residues.

The rearrangement links TRBV5-4 to TRBJ1-1, with 10 bases matching TRBD1. The germline CDR1 and CDR2 sequences are SGHNT and YYREEE (reference sequence). V shed 0 bases, J shed 2 bases, and the junction held 4 bases outside the gene matches. The CDR3 totals 16 residues. For the CDR3, the DNA is TGTGCCAGCAGCTTGGAAGGACAGGGGGTCAACACTGAAGCTTTCTTT. Translation: CASSLEGQGVNTEAFF.

The chain has TRBV5-6 and TRBJ2-3; D may be TRBD2 (6 bases). CDR1 SGHDT and CDR2 YYEEEE come from the germline V gene. There are 16 residues in the CDR3. The V end was cut by 2 bases, the J end by 4 bases, with 17 bases between. CDR3 amino acids: CASSLRTLGEADTQYF. As DNA, the CDR3 is TGTGCCAGCAGCTTACGGACCCTTGGGGAGGCAGATACGCAGTATTTT. The full variable domain, in which reference TRBV5-6 and TRBJ2-3 provide the parts outside the CDR3, is DAGVTQSPTHLIKTRGQQVTLRCSPKSGHDTVSWYQQALGQGPQFIFQYYEEEERQRGNFPDRFSGHQFPNYSSELNVNALLLGDSALYLCASSLRTLGEADTQYFGPGTRLTVL.

The V and J genes are TRBV5-1 and TRBJ2-7, with 11 bases aligning to TRBD2. This CDR3 comprises 17 residues. V lost 0 bases, J lost 2 bases, and 7 bases stayed unmatched. Germline CDR1 and CDR2: SGHRS and YFSETQ. CDR3 sequence (DNA): TGCGCCAGCAGCTTGGATAGGCTAGCGGGAGGTCCCTACGAGCAGTACTTC. It encodes CASSLDRLAGGPYEQYF.

The chain is built from TRBV30 and TRBJ2-3; 9 bases map to TRBD2. The trim removed 7 bases at V and 2 bases at J, leaving 16 bases unmatched. The CDR3 totals 17 residues. The germline gives CDR1 GTSNPN, CDR2 SVGIG (reference sequence). In DNA, the CDR3 is TGTGCCTATGAGTCGGGTTGGACTAGCGCTCCCACAGATACGCAGTATTTT. Amino acid sequence: CAYESGWTSAPTDTQYF. The full variable domain, its missing parts supplied by reference TRBV30 and TRBJ2-3, is SQTIHQWPATLVQPVGSPLSLECTVEGTSNPNLYWYRQAAGRGLQLLFYSVGIGQISSEVPQNLSASRPQDRQFILSSKKLLLSDSGFYLCAYESGWTSAPTDTQYFGPGTRLTVL.

V and J are TRBV10-3 and TRBJ2-3, with 16 nucleotides matching TRBD2. The trim removed 7 bases at V and 0 bases at J, leaving 13 bases unmatched. CDR3 length equals 20 residues. In germline, CDR1 is ENHRY, CDR2 SYGVKD. The CDR3 reads CAIMPGTSGRGQASTDTQYF. For the CDR3, the DNA is TGTGCCATCATGCCCGGGACTAGCGGGAGGGGGCAGGCTAGCACAGATACGCAGTATTTT.

V is TRBV2 and J is TRBJ1-2; 7 bases are shared with TRBD1. Germline V gives CDR1 SNHLY, CDR2 FYNNEI. This CDR3 spans 15 amino acids. Trimming cost V 6 bases and J 3 bases; bases outside gene matches: 10. The CDR3 region is CASSKAGDSYYGYTF. The CDR3 coding sequence is TGTGCCAGCAGCAAAGCCGGGGACAGCTACTATGGCTACACCTTC.

CDR3 protein: CASSLARNEQFF. CDR3 nucleotide sequence: TGTGCCAGCAGCTTAGCGAGGAATGAGCAGTTCTTC. The chain recombines TRBV7-8 with TRBJ2-1, with D uncertain. The CDR3 length is 12 residues. The germline V gene has CDR1 SGHVS and CDR2 FQNEAQ. Trimming left V 0 bases short and J 7 bases short, with 4 bases between.

This sequence joins TRBV2 and TRBJ2-5, with 8 bases lining up with TRBD1. Germline V lookup: CDR1 SNHLY, CDR2 FYNNEI. The ends lost 7 bases at V and 4 bases at J; junction bases unmatched: 11. The CDR3 runs to 15 residues. CDR3 protein: CASTPRQGARETQYF. The CDR3 DNA sequence: TGTGCCAGCACACCGCGTCAGGGGGCGCGAGAGACCCAGTACTTC. Full variable domain (outside the CDR3, taken from reference TRBV2 and TRBJ2-5): EPEVTQTPSHQVTQMGQEVILRCVPISNHLYFYWYRQILGQKVEFLVSFYNNEISEKSEIFDDQFSVERPDGSNFTLKIRSTKLEDSAMYFCASTPRQGARETQYFGPGTRLLVL.

This chain links TRBV27 with TRBJ2-1, with a possible D match to TRBD1 (6 bases). The CDR3 length is 16 residues. The V gene's germline CDR1 is MNHEY and CDR2 SMNVEV (reference sequence). V lost 2 bases to trimming and J lost 3 bases, with 14 bases between them. This chain's CDR3 is CASSLSTGLVYNEQFF. The CDR3 coding sequence is TGTGCCAGCAGTTTAAGCACAGGGTTGGTCTACAATGAGCAGTTCTTC.

The rearrangement links TRBV19 to TRBJ1-4; D call uncertain. This CDR3 is built from 17 residues. The germline V and J ends were trimmed by 6 bases and 0 bases, with 17 bases remaining between them. Germline CDR1 is LNHDA and CDR2 is SQIVND (reference sequence). The CDR3 protein is CASSTSVGIATNEKLFF. For the CDR3, the DNA is TGTGCCAGTAGCACAAGCGTGGGTATTGCAACTAATGAAAAACTGTTTTTT. Complete variable domain (other parts from reference TRBV19 and TRBJ1-4): DGGITQSPKYLFRKEGQNVTLSCEQNLNHDAMYWYRQDPGQGLRLIYYSQIVNDFQKGDIAEGYSVSREKKESFPLTVTSAQKNPTAFYLCASSTSVGIATNEKLFFGSGTQLSVL.